The sequence of this T cell receptor (beta chain) was determined in a study of T cells in Graves' hyperthyroidism and ophthalmopathy (dated by TCRdb to between 2017 and 2020). Context from the whole study: Peripheral blood samples were taken at initial diagnosis, before any treatment was given. A discovery cohort of roughly 100 patients, 43 with Graves' ophthalmopathy and about 58 with stable Graves' hyperthyroidism, was used to find distinguishing TCR V-J signatures. Prospective prediction of ophthalmopathy was tested in an independent validation cohort of some 19 hyperthyroidism patients and 17 patients who later progressed to ophthalmopathy. The approximately 100 discovery patients were divided at random into training and test sets in a 7:3 ratio. In addition, the study compared T-cell repertoires in thyroid tissue and in blood from six Graves' hyperthyroidism patients. After blood sampling, hyperthyroidism patients were treated with methimazole at a starting dose of 30 mg daily, and ophthalmopathy patients were treated with high-dose intravenous methylprednisolone. According to the paper, TCR Vbeta CDR3 sequencing was carried out on 135 peripheral blood samples, which came from under 50 ophthalmopathy, roughly 75 hyperthyroidism and approximately 17 progressor patients.

About this clonotype itself: Its recognized antigen is unknown. No base quality information exists; no much larger clone differs at one position.

Amplification of TCR beta CDR3 regions was carried out from RNA transcripts. A first-round RT-PCR of the TCR CDR3 used the HTBI primer set with the Qiagen OneStep RT-PCR kit. The libraries were constructed in a second round of multiplex PCR and then size-selected and purified. Paired-end sequencing of the libraries was performed with 100 bp reads on an Illumina HiSeq2000. The study's processing was this. SOAPnuke was used to process the raw data, with reads discarded if the reads contained adapters or uncalled bases, had a mean Phred below 15, or lacked an exact constant-primer or identifier match. COPE v1.2.5 was used to merge the high-quality paired reads, and each unique nucleotide sequence was defined as a clonotype. Clonotypes were aligned to IMGT TRBV, TRBD and TRBJ reference segments using MiTCR v1.1. The analysis was restricted to V-J combinations with a frequency above 0.0001, which together covered just over 99% of the repertoires. A TCS score was defined as the ratio between F50 (clonal expansion) and ExV (chaos), using BLOSUM62-based TCRdist between CDR3 peptides within each V-J. Welch's t-statistics and random forest reduced around 520 V-J features to some 14, which were used in a naive Bayes classifier (R e1071). TCRdb trimmed the raw reads at Q25, called clones with MiXCR and kept productive beta chains. Records with the same CDR3 protein are collapsed into one entry carrying the most frequent genes and DNA. For this entry, the V and J calls and clone size follow TCRdb and not the study's own pipeline. The sample data list roughly 170,000 distinct CDR3 sequences, and approximately 15% of these were observed just once. Clones ranked in the top ten supply roughly 29% of the sample.

Stable Graves' hyperthyroidism was defined as no progression to ophthalmopathy during 18 months of follow-up. Hyperthyroidism patients were aged 18 to 65 years and newly diagnosed, with disease duration of less than 2 months. Patients with uncontrolled infections, other autoimmune diseases, pregnancy or lactation were excluded. Clinical symptoms, serum thyroxine and TRAb, thyroid ultrasound, and orbital computed tomography formed the basis for the diagnoses. PBMCs were separated from under 11 ml of fresh peripheral blood using Ficoll-Paque density gradient centrifugation. Trizol reagent was used to extract total RNA, and RNA quality was then checked on an Agilent 2100 Bioanalyzer. The CDR3 sequence holds 15 residues, the cysteine and phenylalanine included. Kept here is only the CDR3 DNA, which spans 45 bases and is read in frame from base 1. Between the V and J ends, shortened by 3 bases and 1 base respectively, the junction contains 12 bases. The CDR1 and CDR2 encoded by the germline V gene are SGHRS and YFSETQ.

The research as a whole found: Most expanded thyroid clonotypes (frequency above 0.001) were also detected in blood, a finding suggesting that blood repertoires may reflect thyroid immune responses. Sample size was not statistically predetermined, and investigators were not blinded to group allocation. A model built on a 13 V-J signature distinguished ophthalmopathy from stable hyperthyroidism, reaching roughly 88% sensitivity and 81.08% specificity in cross-validation and 80%/75% in testing. In validation, the model predicted progression to ophthalmopathy with over 60% sensitivity and over 72% specificity, a median of 6.5 months before onset.

The chain is made from TRBV5-1 and TRBJ2-3; matching of 6 bases hints at TRBD1 as the D gene. The sequence derives from a woman between 45 and 65 years old with Graves' hyperthyroidism. Sequencing was done on a sample of blood. Here is the DNA: TGCGCCAGCAGCTGGAGGACAGACCGCACAGATACGCAGTATTTT. Its product reads: CASSWRTDRTDTQYF.